This T cell receptor beta chain was sequenced in a study of T cell repertoires in cytomegalovirus infection. Study-level information: Carrying CMV and the relevant HLA type showed in public TCR beta signatures.

V dropped 3 bases and J dropped 2 bases, with 23 bases sitting between them. Looked up from germline, CDR1 is DFQATT and CDR2 is SNEGSKA (reference sequence). This CDR3 contains 18 residues. In TCRdb, the reads were re-called with MiXCR into one record per CDR3 protein. This sample has 640,000 or so distinct CDR3 sequences, with roughly 36% found just once. Overall study results and limits: HLA-C-restricted CMV-specific TCR beta clonotypes prevailed in the ex vivo response.

Concerning this clonotype: The antigen remains unidentified.

The sample consisted of cultured PBMCs, taken from culture after CMV antigen stimulation. The receptor was isolated from a human donor in good health (CMV status not recorded). Some clones in this sample may be carry-over from other donors' samples. V is TRBV20-1 and J is TRBJ2-1, with D tentatively TRBD1 (5 bases). CDR3 region: CSASYKSLSPRAYNEQFF. CDR3 coding DNA: TGCAGTGCTAGTTATAAGTCCCTATCGCCCAGGGCCTACAATGAGCAGTTCTTC.